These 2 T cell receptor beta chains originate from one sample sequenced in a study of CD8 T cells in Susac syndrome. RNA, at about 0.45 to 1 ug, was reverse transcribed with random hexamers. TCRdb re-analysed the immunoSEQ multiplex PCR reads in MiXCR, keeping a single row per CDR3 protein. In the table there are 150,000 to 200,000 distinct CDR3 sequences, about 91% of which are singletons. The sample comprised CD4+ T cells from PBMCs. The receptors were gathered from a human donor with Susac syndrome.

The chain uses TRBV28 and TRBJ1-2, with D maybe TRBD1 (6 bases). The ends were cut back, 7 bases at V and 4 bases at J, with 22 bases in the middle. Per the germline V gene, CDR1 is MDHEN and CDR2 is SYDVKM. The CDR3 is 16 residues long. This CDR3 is CASTSITRGTLYGYTF. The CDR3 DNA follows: TGTGCCAGCACATCCATAACGAGGGGGACGCTCTATGGCTACACCTTC.

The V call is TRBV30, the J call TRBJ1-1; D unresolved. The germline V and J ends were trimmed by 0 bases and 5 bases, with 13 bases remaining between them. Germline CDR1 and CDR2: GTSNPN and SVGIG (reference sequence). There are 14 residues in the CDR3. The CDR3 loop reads CAWSVQWGLTEAFF. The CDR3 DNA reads TGTGCCTGGAGTGTACAATGGGGATTGACTGAAGCTTTCTTT.